The present T cell receptor (beta chain) was sequenced within a study of shared clonotypes between healthy human individuals. The germline V gene has CDR1 MNHNS and CDR2 SASEGT. CDR3 length: 15 amino acids. The ends lost 5 bases at V and 5 bases at J; junction bases unmatched: 11. Clones were read by immunoSEQ multiplex PCR, and TCRdb kept only the in-frame ones, dropping some. The sample carries some 980,000 clones, 70% to 85% recorded once. This receptor was taken from a man younger than 30 in good health. The J gene is TRBJ2-5, the V gene TRBV6-1, with 7 bases fitting TRBD1. Specimen: memory CD4+ T cells sorted from blood. Documented subset: CD45RA-negative fraction. The CDR3 loop is CASSKGAGAWETQYF. CDR3 nucleotides: TGTGCCAGCAGTAAGGGGGCAGGGGCGTGGGAGACCCAGTACTTC.